The 20 T cell receptor beta chains given below trace back to one sample, sequenced in a study of blood T cell repertoires in COVID-19. Using immunoSEQ multiplex PCR, the repertoire was profiled, and TCRdb retains in-frame clones only, with some absent. The data show more than 300,000 clones, with approximately 91% seen just once and 7% to 8% held by the top ten. Sequences were obtained from peripheral blood. The origin of the receptors is a woman between 65 and 79 years old with COVID-19, enrolled during active disease.

This chain uses TRBV19 with TRBJ2-7; 8 nucleotides line up with TRBD2. Germline CDR1 is LNHDA and CDR2 is SQIVND (reference sequence). This CDR3 comprises 16 residues. V dropped 3 bases and J dropped 3; count of bases not matched to a gene: 10. CDR3 DNA: TGTGCCAGTAGTATCCGGAGCTCGGGGGGGGGCTACGAGCAGTACTTC. Translation: CASSIRSSGGGYEQYF. Based on the CDR3 plus reference TRBV19 and TRBJ2-7, the full variable domain is DGGITQSPKYLFRKEGQNVTLSCEQNLNHDAMYWYRQDPGQGLRLIYYSQIVNDFQKGDIAEGYSVSREKKESFPLTVTSAQKNPTAFYLCASSIRSSGGGYEQYFGPGTRLTVT.

The CDR3 here is CASSKGKVGNTEAFF. CDR3 in DNA: TGTGCCAGCAGTAAGGGGAAGGTGGGGAACACTGAAGCTTTCTTT. The V and J genes are TRBV2 and TRBJ1-1, with TRBD1 as a possible D gene (5 bases). Trimming cost V 5 bases and J 1 base, with 14 bases left between them. The CDR3 is 15 residues long. CDR1 is SNHLY and CDR2 is FYNNEI in the germline V gene.

The J gene is TRBJ1-1, the V gene TRBV19; D not certain. Germline values: CDR1 LNHDA, CDR2 SQIVND (reference sequence). This CDR3 is built from 11 residues. V dropped 6 bases and J dropped 11 bases, with 13 bases sitting between them. CDR3 amino acids: CASRREGLAFF. CDR3 nucleotides: TGTGCCAGTAGAAGGGAGGGCTTGGCTTTCTTT. The entire variable domain, with the rest obtained from reference TRBV19 and TRBJ1-1, is as follows: DGGITQSPKYLFRKEGQNVTLSCEQNLNHDAMYWYRQDPGQGLRLIYYSQIVNDFQKGDIAEGYSVSREKKESFPLTVTSAQKNPTAFYLCASRREGLAFFGQGTRLTVV.

The chain couples TRBV4-1 to TRBJ2-1, with 7 bases that match TRBD2. In germline, CDR1 is MGHRA, CDR2 YSYEKL. V was clipped by 1 base and J by 5 bases; unmatched bases: 14. This CDR3 is built from 18 residues. The CDR3 sequence: CASSQGLLGAGPDNEQFF. For the CDR3, the DNA is TGCGCCAGCAGCCAAGGCCTACTCGGAGCGGGGCCCGACAATGAGCAGTTCTTC.

A single count supports this clone. The chain couples TRBV13 to TRBJ1-1; D call uncertain. This CDR3 contains 15 residues. The germline gives CDR1 PRHDT, CDR2 FYEKMQ (reference sequence). Trimming stripped 5 bases from V and 1 base from J, with 14 bases between. The CDR3 is CASSPTGWGNTEAFF. The CDR3 DNA reads as TGTGCCAGCAGCCCGACGGGGTGGGGGAACACTGAAGCTTTCTTT.

The chain recombines TRBV7-2 with TRBJ1-5; 9 bases are shared with TRBD1. Germline CDR1 is SGHTA and CDR2 is FQGNSA. The ends lost 6 bases at V and 0 bases at J; junction bases unmatched: 12. The length of the CDR3 is 18 residues. The CDR3 sequence: CASSSDRGMIFSNQPQHF. CDR3 nucleotide sequence: TGTGCCAGCAGTTCGGACAGGGGAATGATATTTAGCAATCAGCCCCAGCATTTT. Filled out from reference TRBV7-2 and TRBJ1-5, the complete variable domain reads GAGVSQSPSNKVTEKGKDVELRCDPISGHTALYWYRQSLGQGLEFLIYFQGNSAPDKSGLPSDRFSAERTGGSVSTLTIQRTQQEDSAVYLCASSSDRGMIFSNQPQHFGDGTRLSIL.

The genes are TRBV27 and TRBJ1-1; D remains ambiguous. This CDR3 is built from 14 residues. Germline V gene data show CDR1 as MNHEY and CDR2 as SMNVEV (reference sequence). Trimming removed 2 bases from V and 1 base from J, with 8 bases in between. CDR3 sequence (DNA): TGTGCCAGCAGTTTAAGCGTCTCGAACACTGAAGCTTTCTTT. Translated: CASSLSVSNTEAFF.

The rearrangement joins TRBV7-2 to TRBJ2-5; 7 bases line up with TRBD2. The CDR3 has 15 residues. Per germline, CDR1 SGHTA and CDR2 FQGNSA. The V and J ends lost 2 bases and 4 bases, in that order; junction bases with no gene match: 7. For the CDR3, the DNA is TGTGCCAGCAGCTTAATGGGGGGGGAAGGAGAGACCCAGTACTTC. Translation: CASSLMGGEGETQYF.

The V call is TRBV5-1, the J call TRBJ1-2; the D is unclear. The CDR3 is 11 amino acids. V gave up 2 bases and J gave up 6 bases, with 5 bases separating them. Germline values: CDR1 SGHRS, CDR2 YFSETQ. The CDR3 region has the DNA TGCGCCAGCAGCTTTGGAGATGGCTACACCTTC. Translated: CASSFGDGYTF.

This chain uses TRBV3-1 (or the pseudogene TRBV3-2) with TRBJ1-1; possible D gene TRBD1, 6 bases. CDR1 and CDR2 from the germline V gene are LGHDT and YNNKEL (reference sequence). The CDR3 is 15 amino acids. Between the trimmed V and J ends, which lost 4 bases and 0 bases, there was a span of 12 bases. The CDR3 sequence: CASSLHRVLNTEAFF. The CDR3, as DNA: TGTGCCAGCAGCCTCCACAGGGTCCTGAACACTGAAGCTTTCTTT.

This rearrangement joins TRBV2 to TRBJ1-2; no firm D call. This CDR3 region has 11 residues. The V gene's germline CDR1 is SNHLY and CDR2 FYNNEI. V lost 4 bases and J lost 5, with 5 bases in between. CDR3 sequence: CASSGGYGYTF. The CDR3 DNA follows: TGTGCCAGCAGTGGAGGGTATGGCTACACCTTC. The entire variable domain, with the rest obtained from reference TRBV2 and TRBJ1-2, is as follows: EPEVTQTPSHQVTQMGQEVILRCVPISNHLYFYWYRQILGQKVEFLVSFYNNEISEKSEIFDDQFSVERPDGSNFTLKIRSTKLEDSAMYFCASSGGYGYTFGSGTRLTVV.

The chain couples TRBV2 to TRBJ1-1; unclear D gene. The CDR3 spans 11 residues. From germline, CDR1 is SNHLY and CDR2 FYNNEI. Trimming shortened V by 7 bases and J by 5 bases, and 8 bases separated the two germline ends. The CDR3 nucleotides read TGTGCCAGCACACCACGGACTGAAGCTTTCTTT. Translated: CASTPRTEAFF.

The chain couples TRBV18 to TRBJ1-2, with D perhaps matching TRBD1 (5 bases). The CDR3 length is 16 residues. V lost 0 bases to trimming and J lost 4 bases, with 15 bases between them. Per the germline V gene, CDR1 is KGHSH and CDR2 is LQKENI. CDR3 bases: TGTGCCAGCTCACCACCGGGGGGAGTTTTTAGCTATGGCTACACCTTC. Residues: CASSPPGGVFSYGYTF.

The rearrangement uses TRBV6-2 or TRBV6-3 and TRBJ2-1; 10 nucleotides align to TRBD2. The CDR3 spans 17 residues. Trimming took 2 bases from V and 0 from J; bases not matched to a gene: 4. Germline CDR1 reads MNHEY; CDR2 reads SVGEGT. CDR3 in DNA: TGTGCCAGCAGTTACACTAGCGGGGATTACTCCTACAATGAGCAGTTCTTC. Amino acids: CASSYTSGDYSYNEQFF.

The V and J genes are TRBV6-1 and TRBJ1-1; perhaps TRBD1 as D (6 bases). Looked up from germline, CDR1 is MNHNS and CDR2 is SASEGT. The CDR3 runs 14 residues. V was cut by 2 bases and J by 3 bases, with 10 bases left in between. The CDR3 DNA follows: TGTGCCAGCAGTGAAAACAGGGCCCACACTGAAGCTTTCTTT. Amino acids: CASSENRAHTEAFF.

To note about this clone: The junction does not match germline at one end; this may be a read error. The genes are TRBV3-1 (or the pseudogene TRBV3-2) and TRBJ1-2; TRBD1 might be the D (6 bases). This CDR3 has 11 residues. Germline V lookup: CDR1 LGHDT, CDR2 YNNKEL (reference sequence). The CDR3 nucleotides read TGTGCCAGCAGCCAAGGGGGACATTCCCACTTC. Translating it yields CASSQGGHSHF.

This chain uses TRBV6-2 or TRBV6-3 with TRBJ1-6, with D unresolved. CDR3 length: 14 amino acids. V was clipped by 4 bases and J by 8 bases, with 12 bases between them. Germline values: CDR1 MNHEY, CDR2 SVGEGT. CDR3 region: CASSSGSLDSPLHF. For the CDR3, the DNA is TGTGCCAGCAGTTCAGGTTCTCTTGATTCACCCCTCCACTTT.

The rearrangement uses TRBV12-3 or TRBV12-4 and TRBJ2-7; TRBD2 might be the D (6 bases). Between the trimmed V and J ends, which lost 2 bases and 6 bases, there was a span of 11 bases. CDR3 size: 13 residues. The CDR3 spells CASSLIRGGEQYF. DNA for the CDR3: TGTGCCAGCAGTTTAATCCGGGGAGGCGAGCAGTACTTC.

The V and J genes are TRBV19 and TRBJ2-7; 7 bases are shared with TRBD1. Per germline, CDR1 LNHDA and CDR2 SQIVND (reference sequence). The CDR3 is 16 amino acids. Trimming took 2 bases from V and 5 from J; bases not matched to a gene: 12. The CDR3 is CASSIRVTGKGHEQYF. In DNA form, the CDR3 reads TGTGCCAGTAGTATAAGAGTGACAGGGAAAGGCCACGAGCAGTACTTC.

The chain combines TRBV7-9 with TRBJ1-6; tentative D call: TRBD1 (5 bases). The CDR3 totals 13 residues. In germline, CDR1 is SEHNR, CDR2 FQNEAQ (reference sequence). Trimming took 3 bases from V and 7 from J, leaving 7 bases between them. The CDR3 nucleotides are TGTGCCAGCAGCTTCGACAGAAATTCACCCCTCCACTTT. Protein: CASSFDRNSPLHF.